The entry that follows covers one T cell receptor beta chain sequence. Its antigen is as yet unknown. This record belongs to a study of T cell responses to AZD1222 COVID-19 vaccine. General observations from the study: Mostly white British, mostly female donors; authors suggested clonal diversity may be underestimated. Spike-specific TCR breadth and depth went up after people got two AZD1222 doses.

Assay used: immunoSEQ multiplex PCR; TCRdb lists only in-frame clones, some missing. The sample shows about 100,000 clones, about 87% of them seen only once. Germline lookup yields CDR1 SNHLY and CDR2 FYNNEI. The V segment lost 7 bases and the J segment 5 bases; nucleotides outside the gene matches: 21. This CDR3 has 18 residues. This sample comprised peripheral blood, obtained 28 days after the second AZD1222 dose. The sequence was collected from an adult who received the AZD1222 COVID-19 vaccine. The chain is built from TRBV2 and TRBJ2-3; 7 positions match TRBD2. The CDR3 region has the DNA TGTGCCAGCAAAAAAACCTGGTCCAGCGGGGCTGTCGGAGATACGCAGTATTTT. Translation: CASKKTWSSGAVGDTQYF.